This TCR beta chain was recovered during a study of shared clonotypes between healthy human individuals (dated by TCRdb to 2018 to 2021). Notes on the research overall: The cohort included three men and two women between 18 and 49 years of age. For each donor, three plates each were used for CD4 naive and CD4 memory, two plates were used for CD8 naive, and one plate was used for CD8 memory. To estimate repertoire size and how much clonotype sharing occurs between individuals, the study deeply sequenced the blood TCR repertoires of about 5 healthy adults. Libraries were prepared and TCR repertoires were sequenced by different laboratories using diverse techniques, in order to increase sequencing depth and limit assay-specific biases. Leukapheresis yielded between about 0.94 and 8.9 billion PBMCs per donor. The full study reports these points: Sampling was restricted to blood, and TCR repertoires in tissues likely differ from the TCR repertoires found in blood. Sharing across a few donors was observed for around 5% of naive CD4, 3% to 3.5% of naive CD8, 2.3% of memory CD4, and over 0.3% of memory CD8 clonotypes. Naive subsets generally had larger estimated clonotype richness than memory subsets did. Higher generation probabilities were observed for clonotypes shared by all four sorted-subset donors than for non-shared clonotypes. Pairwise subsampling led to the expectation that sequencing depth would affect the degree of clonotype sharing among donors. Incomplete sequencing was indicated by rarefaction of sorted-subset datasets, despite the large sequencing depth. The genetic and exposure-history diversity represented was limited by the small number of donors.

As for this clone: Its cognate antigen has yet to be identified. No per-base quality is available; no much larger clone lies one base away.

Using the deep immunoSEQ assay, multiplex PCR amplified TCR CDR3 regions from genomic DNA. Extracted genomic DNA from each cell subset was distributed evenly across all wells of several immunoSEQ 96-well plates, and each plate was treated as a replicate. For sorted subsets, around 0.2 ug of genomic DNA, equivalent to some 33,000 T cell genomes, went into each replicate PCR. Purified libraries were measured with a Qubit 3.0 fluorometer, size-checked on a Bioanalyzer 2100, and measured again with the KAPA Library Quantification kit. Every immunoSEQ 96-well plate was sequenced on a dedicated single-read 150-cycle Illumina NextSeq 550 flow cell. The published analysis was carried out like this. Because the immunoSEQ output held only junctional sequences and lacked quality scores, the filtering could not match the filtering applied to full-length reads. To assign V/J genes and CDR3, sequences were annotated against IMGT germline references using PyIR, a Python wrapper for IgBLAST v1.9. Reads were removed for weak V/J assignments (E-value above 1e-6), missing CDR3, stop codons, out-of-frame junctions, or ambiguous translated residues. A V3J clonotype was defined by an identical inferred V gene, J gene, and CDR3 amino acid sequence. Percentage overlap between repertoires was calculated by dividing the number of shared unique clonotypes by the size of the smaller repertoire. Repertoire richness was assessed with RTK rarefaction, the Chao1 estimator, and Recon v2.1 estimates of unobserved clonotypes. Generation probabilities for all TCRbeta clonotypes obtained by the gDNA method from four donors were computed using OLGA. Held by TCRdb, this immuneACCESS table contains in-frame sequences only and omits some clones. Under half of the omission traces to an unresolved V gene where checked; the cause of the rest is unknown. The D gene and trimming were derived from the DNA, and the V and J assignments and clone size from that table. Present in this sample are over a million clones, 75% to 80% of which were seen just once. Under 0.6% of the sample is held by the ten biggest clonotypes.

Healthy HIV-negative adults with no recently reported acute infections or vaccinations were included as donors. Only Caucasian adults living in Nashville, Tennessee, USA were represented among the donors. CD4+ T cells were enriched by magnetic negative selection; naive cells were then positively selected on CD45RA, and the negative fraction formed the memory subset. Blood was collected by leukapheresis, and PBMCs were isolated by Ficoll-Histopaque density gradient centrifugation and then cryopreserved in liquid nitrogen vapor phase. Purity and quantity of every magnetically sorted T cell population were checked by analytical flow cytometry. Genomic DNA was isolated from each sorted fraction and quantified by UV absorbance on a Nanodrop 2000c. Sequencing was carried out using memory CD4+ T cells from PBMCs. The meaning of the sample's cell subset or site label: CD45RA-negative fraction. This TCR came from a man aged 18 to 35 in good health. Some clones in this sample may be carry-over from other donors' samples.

The sequenced DNA is TGTGCCAGCAGTGGCAGGGGGCAGGGAGAGACCCAGTACTTC. The resulting protein is CASSGRGQGETQYF. The V and J genes are TRBV2 and TRBJ2-5; TRBD1 lines up with 8 middle nucleotides. CDR1 SNHLY and CDR2 FYNNEI are derived from the germline V gene. V is cut back by 4 bases and J by 4 bases, with 5 bases in the junction unmatched. The CDR3 numbers 14 residues from cysteine through phenylalanine. Only CDR3 DNA is held: 42 bases, read in frame from base 1.